This T cell receptor beta chain derives from a study of CD8+CD57+ T cells in acquired aplastic anemia. Study context: When averaged, DNA from sorted CD4+ and CD8+ cells came to approximately 3.2 ug. Some 10 million reads were obtained on average for healthy donor CD4+ cells.

V shed 0 bases and J shed 4 bases, with 7 bases lying between them. This CDR3 is 13 amino acids long. Germline values: CDR1 SGHVS, CDR2 FQNEAQ. A remark on this clonotype: Its cognate antigen is unknown.

Whole-study findings and limits: Patients did not significantly differ from controls in CD8+ Simpson's diversity. Patients had around 30 CD8+ CDR3 sequences in common with controls (the shared set).

Profiling that covered TCR beta VDJ and CDR3 relied on genomic DNA as its template. In TCRdb, the reads were re-called with MiXCR into one record per CDR3 protein. The table lists about 64,000 distinct CDR3 sequences, 55% of them singletons. This sequence joins TRBV7-8 and TRBJ2-7, with D unclear. Sequences were obtained from sorted CD4+, CD8+, or CD8+CD57+ T cells (not recorded which) from PBMCs. The sequence was collected from a human donor in good health, serving as a control. Written as DNA, the CDR3 is TGTGCCAGCAGCTTAGCGGACGGTTACGAGCAGTACTTC. The encoded protein is CASSLADGYEQYF. The full variable domain, rest sourced from reference TRBV7-8 and TRBJ2-7, is GAGVSQSPRYKVAKRGQDVALRCDPISGHVSLFWYQQALGQGPEFLTYFQNEAQLDKSGLPSDRFFAERPEGSVSTLKIQRTQQEDSAVYLCASSLADGYEQYFGPGTRLTVT.